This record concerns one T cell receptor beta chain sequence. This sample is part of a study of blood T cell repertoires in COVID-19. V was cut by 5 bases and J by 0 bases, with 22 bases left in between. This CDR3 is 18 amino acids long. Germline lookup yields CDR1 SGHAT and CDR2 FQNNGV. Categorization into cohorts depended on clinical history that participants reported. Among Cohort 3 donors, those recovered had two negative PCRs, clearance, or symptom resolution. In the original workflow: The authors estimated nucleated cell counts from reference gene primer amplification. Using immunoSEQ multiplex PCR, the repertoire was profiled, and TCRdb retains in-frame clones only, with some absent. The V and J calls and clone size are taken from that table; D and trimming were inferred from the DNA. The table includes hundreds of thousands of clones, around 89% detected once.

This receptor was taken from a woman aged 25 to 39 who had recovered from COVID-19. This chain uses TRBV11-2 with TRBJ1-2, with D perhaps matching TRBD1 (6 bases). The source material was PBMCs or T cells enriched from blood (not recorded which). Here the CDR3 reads CASSHPHNYRVTNYGYTF. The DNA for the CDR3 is TGTGCCAGCAGCCATCCTCATAACTACAGGGTTACTAACTATGGCTACACCTTC. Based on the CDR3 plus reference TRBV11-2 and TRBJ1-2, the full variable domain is EAGVAQSPRYKIIEKRQSVAFWCNPISGHATLYWYQQILGQGPKLLIQFQNNGVVDDSQLPKDRFSAERLKGVDSTLKIQPAKLEDSAVYLCASSHPHNYRVTNYGYTFGSGTRLTVV.